This entry features one TCR beta chain sequence. The data stem from a study of response to subunit inactivated influenza vaccine. TCRdb itself ran the RT-PCR reads through MiXCR, one entry per CDR3 protein. Among some 570,000 distinct CDR3 sequences listed, about 11% were seen once. The V gene lost 4 bases and the J gene lost 2 bases, with 11 bases spanning the gap. This CDR3 has 14 residues. The V gene's germline CDR1 is KGHSH and CDR2 LQKENI. The sample was also linked to a second study, of T cells expressing NK-cell markers. That work contributes: UMIs accompanied the 5'RACE template switching by which TCR beta cDNA was made. TCR beta repertoires came from sorted CD3+CD56+NKG2C+, CD3+CD56+NKG2C- and CD3+CD56-NKG2C+ T cells. One of eight sequenced donors was HCMV-seronegative; the other seven were seropositive.

The sequence derives from a man in his forties or fifties who received an inactivated influenza vaccine. The chain joins TRBV18 to TRBJ2-5; tentative D call: TRBD2 (5 bases). Sequenced here: PBMCs from blood, sampled on the day of vaccination. The CDR3 DNA is TGTGCCAGCTCACTCCCCGGGGTTCAAGAGACCCAGTACTTC. Amino acid sequence: CASSLPGVQETQYF.